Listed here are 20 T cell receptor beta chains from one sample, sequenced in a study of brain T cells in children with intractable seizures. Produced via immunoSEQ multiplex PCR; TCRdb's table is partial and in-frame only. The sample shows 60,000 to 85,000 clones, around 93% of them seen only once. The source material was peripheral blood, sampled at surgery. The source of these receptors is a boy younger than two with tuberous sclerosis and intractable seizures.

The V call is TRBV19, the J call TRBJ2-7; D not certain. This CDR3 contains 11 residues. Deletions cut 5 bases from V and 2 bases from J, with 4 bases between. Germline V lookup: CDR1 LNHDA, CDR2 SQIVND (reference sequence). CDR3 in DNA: TGTGCCAGTAGTCCCCCCTACGAGCAGTACTTC. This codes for CASSPPYEQYF.

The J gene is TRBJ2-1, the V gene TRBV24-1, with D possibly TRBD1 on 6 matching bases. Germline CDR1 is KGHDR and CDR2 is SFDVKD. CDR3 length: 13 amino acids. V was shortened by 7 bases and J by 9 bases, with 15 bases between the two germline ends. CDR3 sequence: CATRLRGGGEQFF. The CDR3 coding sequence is TGTGCCACCAGATTAAGAGGGGGTGGTGAGCAGTTCTTC.

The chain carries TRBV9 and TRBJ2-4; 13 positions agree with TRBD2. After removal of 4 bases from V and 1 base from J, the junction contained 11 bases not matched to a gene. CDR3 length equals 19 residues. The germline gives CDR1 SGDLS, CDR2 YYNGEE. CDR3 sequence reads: CASSPSLAGGPSAKNIQYF. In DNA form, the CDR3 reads TGTGCCAGCAGCCCTTCACTAGCGGGGGGGCCGTCGGCCAAAAACATTCAGTACTTC.

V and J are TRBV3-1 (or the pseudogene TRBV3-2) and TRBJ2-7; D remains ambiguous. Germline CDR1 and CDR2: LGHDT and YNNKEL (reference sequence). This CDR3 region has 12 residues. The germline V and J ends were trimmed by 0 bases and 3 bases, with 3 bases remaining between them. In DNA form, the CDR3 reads TGTGCCAGCAGCCAAGACAACTACGAGCAGTACTTC. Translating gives CASSQDNYEQYF.

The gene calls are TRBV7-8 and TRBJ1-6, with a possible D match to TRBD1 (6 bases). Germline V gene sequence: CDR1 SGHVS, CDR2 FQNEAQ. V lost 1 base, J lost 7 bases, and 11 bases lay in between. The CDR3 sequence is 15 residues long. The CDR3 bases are TGTGCCAGCAGCTTAGGGGGGGCGGGAAATTCACCCCTCCACTTT. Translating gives CASSLGGAGNSPLHF.

The CDR3 DNA sequence: TGCGCCAGCAGCTTGGTGGAGAGGGACGGGGAGCTGTTTTTT. Protein product: CASSLVERDGELFF. The chain links TRBV5-1 to TRBJ2-2; a possible D gene is TRBD2 (5 bases). The CDR3 runs 14 residues. V lost 0 bases and J lost 7, with 10 bases in between. Germline CDR1 is SGHRS and CDR2 is YFSETQ.

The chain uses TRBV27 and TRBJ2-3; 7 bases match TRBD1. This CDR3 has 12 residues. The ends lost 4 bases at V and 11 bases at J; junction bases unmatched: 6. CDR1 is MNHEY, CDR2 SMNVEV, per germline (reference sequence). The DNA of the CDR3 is TGTGCCAGCAGTTGGGGGACAGACCAGCAGTATTTT. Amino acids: CASSWGTDQQYF.

CDR3 coding DNA: TGTGCCAGCAGCTTAGTAGGAAGTCGAAATGAGCAGTTCTTC. Residues: CASSLVGSRNEQFF. The chain combines TRBV7-9 with TRBJ2-1; D unresolved. The CDR3 covers 14 residues. V lost 1 base, J lost 7 bases, and 11 bases lay in between. Germline assignment: CDR1 SEHNR and CDR2 FQNEAQ (reference sequence).

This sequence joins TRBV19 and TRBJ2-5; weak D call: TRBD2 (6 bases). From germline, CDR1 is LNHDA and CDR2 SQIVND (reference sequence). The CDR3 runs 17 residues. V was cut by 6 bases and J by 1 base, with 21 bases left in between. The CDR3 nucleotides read TGTGCCAGTAGCCTGCCCTCCCTCTTTAGCGGCCAAGAGACCCAGTACTTC. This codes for CASSLPSLFSGQETQYF.

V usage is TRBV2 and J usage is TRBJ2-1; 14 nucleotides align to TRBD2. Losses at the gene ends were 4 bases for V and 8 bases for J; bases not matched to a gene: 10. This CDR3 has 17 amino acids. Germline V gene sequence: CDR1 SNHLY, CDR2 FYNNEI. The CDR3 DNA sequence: TGTGCCAGCAGTGTCAGACTAGCGGGAGGGCCTGGCGATGAGCAGTTCTTC. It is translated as CASSVRLAGGPGDEQFF.

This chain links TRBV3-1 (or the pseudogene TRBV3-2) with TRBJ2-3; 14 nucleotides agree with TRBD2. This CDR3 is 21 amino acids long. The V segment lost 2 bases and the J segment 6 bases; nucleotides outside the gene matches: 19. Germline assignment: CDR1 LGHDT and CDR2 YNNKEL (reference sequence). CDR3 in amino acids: CASSQMGGLTSGRAGVDTQYF. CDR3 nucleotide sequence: TGTGCCAGCAGCCAAATGGGAGGGCTGACTAGCGGGAGGGCCGGGGTGGATACGCAGTATTTT.

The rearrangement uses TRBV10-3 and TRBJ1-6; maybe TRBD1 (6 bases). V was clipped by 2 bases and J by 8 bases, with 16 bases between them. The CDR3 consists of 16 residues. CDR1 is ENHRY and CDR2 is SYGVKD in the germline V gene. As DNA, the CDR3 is TGTGCCATCAGTGAGACTTGGACAGACGTTTATTCACCCCTCCACTTT. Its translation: CAISETWTDVYSPLHF.

The CDR3 region is CASSVGTDTQYF. CDR3 coding DNA: TGTGCCAGCAGCGTAGGGACAGATACGCAGTATTTT. The V gene is TRBV9, the J gene TRBJ2-3; D is uncertain. CDR1 is SGDLS, CDR2 YYNGEE, per germline. V was pared by 0 bases and J by 3 bases, with 2 bases between. This CDR3 is 12 amino acids long.

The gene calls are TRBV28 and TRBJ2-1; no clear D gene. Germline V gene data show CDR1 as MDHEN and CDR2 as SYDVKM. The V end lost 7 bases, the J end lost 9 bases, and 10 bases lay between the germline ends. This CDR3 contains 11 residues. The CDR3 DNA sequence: TGTGCCAGCACCCCCGGAAGTGAGCAGTTCTTC. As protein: CASTPGSEQFF. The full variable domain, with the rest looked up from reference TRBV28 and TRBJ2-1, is DVKVTQSSRYLVKRTGEKVFLECVQDMDHENMFWYRQDPGLGLRLIYFSYDVKMKEKGDIPEGYSVSREKKERFSLILESASTNQTSMYLCASTPGSEQFFGPGTRLTVL.

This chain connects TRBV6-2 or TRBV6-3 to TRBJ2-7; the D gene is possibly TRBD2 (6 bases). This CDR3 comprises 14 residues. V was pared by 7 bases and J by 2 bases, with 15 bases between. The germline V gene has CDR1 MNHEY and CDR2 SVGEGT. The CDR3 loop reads CASNPGLQTYEQYF. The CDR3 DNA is TGTGCCAGCAACCCGGGACTGCAAACCTACGAGCAGTACTTC.

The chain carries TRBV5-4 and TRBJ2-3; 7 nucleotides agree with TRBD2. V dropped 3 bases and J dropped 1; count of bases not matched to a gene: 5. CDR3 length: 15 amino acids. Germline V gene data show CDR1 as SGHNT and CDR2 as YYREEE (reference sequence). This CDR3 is CASSWDGRGTDTQYF. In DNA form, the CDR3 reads TGTGCCAGCAGCTGGGATGGGAGGGGCACAGATACGCAGTATTTT.

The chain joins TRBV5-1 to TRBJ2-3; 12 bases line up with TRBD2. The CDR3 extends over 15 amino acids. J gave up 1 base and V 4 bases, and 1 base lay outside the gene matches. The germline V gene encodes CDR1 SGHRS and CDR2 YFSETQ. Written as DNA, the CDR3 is TGCGCCAGCAGCCGACTAGCGGGGGGCACAGATACGCAGTATTTT. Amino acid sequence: CASSRLAGGTDTQYF.

The CDR3 DNA follows: TGTGCCAGCAGCCCGACAGGGACCCCTAACTATGGCTACACCTTC. Translating it yields CASSPTGTPNYGYTF. The chain links TRBV9 to TRBJ1-2, with 7 bases matching TRBD1. Germline CDR1 reads SGDLS; CDR2 reads YYNGEE. This CDR3 spans 15 amino acids. Trimming took 4 bases from V and 0 from J; bases not matched to a gene: 6.

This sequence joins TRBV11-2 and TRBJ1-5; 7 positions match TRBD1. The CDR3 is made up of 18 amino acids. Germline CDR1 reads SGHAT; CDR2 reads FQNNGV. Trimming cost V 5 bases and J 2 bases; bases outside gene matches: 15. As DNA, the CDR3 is TGTGCCAGCAGCCAAAAAAAACTTGACAGGGAGGGCAATCAGCCCCAGCATTTT. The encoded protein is CASSQKKLDREGNQPQHF.

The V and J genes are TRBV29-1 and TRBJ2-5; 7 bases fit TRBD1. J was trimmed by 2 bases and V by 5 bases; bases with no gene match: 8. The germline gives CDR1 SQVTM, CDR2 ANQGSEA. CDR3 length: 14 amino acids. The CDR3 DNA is TGCAGCGTTAACCCCCGGGACAGTCAAGAGACCCAGTACTTC. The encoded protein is CSVNPRDSQETQYF.